This TCR beta chain was found in a study of cytomegalovirus exposure and HLA in healthy donors. General study results and limits: TCR beta chains numbering 164 were designated cytomegalovirus-associated. What a later analysis showed was that several of the most significant clusters appeared linked to common viral pathogens. Researchers had no immune exposure information except CMV serostatus available. Versus the 666-donor mean, an Asian-associated ancestry cluster reportedly showed fewer N-insertions in a later analysis.

The PCR made use of 60 Vbeta and 13 Jbeta primers. Libraries were prepared by immunoSEQ multiplex PCR; TCRdb keeps only in-frame clonotypes and omits some of them. The data contain fewer than 130,000 clones, 60% to 85% of them seen just once; the ten biggest clones take up around 1.3%. Note on this clone: The antigen remains unidentified.

V shed 8 bases and J shed 4 bases, with 14 bases lying between them. The CDR3 length is 13 residues. Germline V gene sequence: CDR1 MDHEN, CDR2 SYDVKM. The chain uses TRBV28 and TRBJ1-2; a possible D gene is TRBD1 (5 bases). Sequencing input: PBMCs. The clonotype was recovered from a woman aged 25 to 45 in good health and CMV-seronegative. The CDR3 here is CASEGAPAYGYTF. Here the CDR3 DNA reads TGTGCCAGCGAAGGGGCCCCAGCCTATGGCTACACCTTC.